What follows are 9 T cell receptor beta chains derived from one specimen sequenced in a study of PD-L1 blockade in urothelial cancer. Sequenced by immunoSEQ multiplex PCR; TCRdb stores in-frame clones only, minus some. The sample has 53,000 or so clones; 75% to 90% are singletons. The sample was PBMCs, taken around atezolizumab (anti-PD-L1) treatment. Every receptor here comes from a man in his fifties or sixties with urothelial cancer.

This chain joins TRBV6-5 and TRBJ2-5; D gene ambiguous. Germline CDR1 reads MNHEY; CDR2 reads SVGAGI. The V end was cut by 7 bases, the J end by 13 bases, with 16 bases between. The CDR3 is 11 residues long. CDR3 bases: TGTGCCAGCACCTACCACCAGGCTGTGTACTTC. Its protein is CASTYHQAVYF.

V and J are TRBV4-2 and TRBJ1-2; perhaps TRBD1 as D (6 bases). The CDR3 extends over 14 amino acids. V dropped 0 bases and J dropped 8 bases, with 13 bases sitting between them. Looked up from germline, CDR1 is LGHNA and CDR2 is YNFKEQ. CDR3 in DNA: TGTGCCAGCAGCCAAGAAGTGGGGGCTGGCGGCTACACCTTC. As protein: CASSQEVGAGGYTF.

The V and J genes are TRBV12-5 and TRBJ1-5; 8 positions match TRBD1. Losses at the gene ends were 0 bases for V and 7 bases for J; bases not matched to a gene: 17. This CDR3 comprises 19 residues. Germline values: CDR1 LGHNT, CDR2 FRNRAP. The CDR3 nucleotides are TGTGCTAGTGGTTTGGTATATGGGACAGGAACAGTTATGGGGCAGCCCCAGCATTTT. Translation: CASGLVYGTGTVMGQPQHF.

The chain employs TRBV7-9 and TRBJ2-1; the D gene is possibly TRBD1 (5 bases). Germline-derived CDR1 and CDR2 are SEHNR and FQNEAQ (reference sequence). The CDR3 is 14 amino acids. Trimming removed 5 bases at V and 5 bases at J, with 13 bases between. The CDR3, as DNA: TGTGCCAGCAGCGCCTTGACAGTCAACAATGAGCAGTTCTTC. This encodes CASSALTVNNEQFF.

The chain combines TRBV5-6 with TRBJ1-3; TRBD1 is a possible D gene (5 bases). This CDR3 has 16 amino acids. Germline CDR1 and CDR2: SGHDT and YYEEEE. Deletions cut 4 bases from V and 4 bases from J, with 18 bases between. CDR3 amino acids: CASSPGPAGSGNTIYF. As DNA, the CDR3 is TGTGCCAGCAGCCCGGGCCCGGCAGGGTCGGGAAACACCATATATTTT.

The CDR3 nucleotides are TGCGCCAGCAGCCCGACAGCCGGCCCTAACTATGGCTACACCTTC. It yields the protein CASSPTAGPNYGYTF. The chain combines TRBV4-1 with TRBJ1-2; possibly TRBD1 for D (5 bases). CDR3 length equals 15 residues. Per germline, CDR1 MGHRA and CDR2 YSYEKL. V dropped 4 bases and J dropped 0 bases, with 12 bases sitting between them.

This clone was counted only a few times. The rearrangement links TRBV7-3 to TRBJ2-7; perhaps TRBD2 as D (5 bases). V was clipped by 2 bases and J by 9 bases, with 14 bases between them. Germline lookup yields CDR1 SGHTA and CDR2 FQGTGA. This CDR3 spans 13 amino acids. The CDR3, as DNA: TGTGCCAGCAGCTTACAAGCGAGGAGCGGGCAGTACTTC. Translating gives CASSLQARSGQYF. The complete variable domain, with remaining parts taken from reference TRBV7-3 and TRBJ2-7, reads GAGVSQTPSNKVTEKGKYVELRCDPISGHTALYWYRQSLGQGPEFLIYFQGTGAADDSGLPNDRFFAVRPEGSVSTLKIQRTERGDSAVYLCASSLQARSGQYFGPGTRLTVT.

The rearrangement uses TRBV5-1 and TRBJ2-2; possible D gene TRBD1, 6 bases. With 0 bases removed from V and 6 bases from J, the gap between germline ends came to 15 bases. CDR1 is SGHRS, CDR2 YFSETQ, per germline. This CDR3 is built from 16 residues. CDR3 nucleotide sequence: TGCGCCAGCAGCTTGGTAGGGCAGGGGACCGCCGGGGAGCTGTTTTTT. Its translation: CASSLVGQGTAGELFF.

The V gene is TRBV10-3, the J gene TRBJ2-7; a weak D match, TRBD1 (5 bases). Germline V gives CDR1 ENHRY, CDR2 SYGVKD. The germline V and J ends were trimmed by 10 bases and 0 bases, with 10 bases remaining between them. The CDR3 is 12 residues long. The CDR3 region has the DNA TGTGCCACAGGGAAGGGCTCCTACGAGCAGTACTTC. Translation: CATGKGSYEQYF.